The T cell receptor (beta chain) under discussion was sequenced for a study of blood T cell repertoires in COVID-19 (TCRdb year 2020). With respect to the entire study: Collaborator samples came from the United States, Italy and Spain and covered acute and convalescent phases of COVID-19. The material from the prospective study consisted of cDNA or gDNA derived from T cells, B-cell-depleted T cells, or PBMCs. Subjects who had been exposed to COVID-19, were actively infected with it, or had recovered from it provided the deeply sampled blood TCRbeta repertoires that made up the dataset. The repertoires were released in a freely available public database meant as a resource for research on the immune response to SARS-CoV-2. Samples came from the ongoing ImmuneRACE study (first 160 participants) plus 1,254 subjects from 6 global collaborators. Sample metadata almost always included a de-identified subject ID, COVID-19 status, age in years and sex. Where HLA class I and class II types were available, the types were taken from metadata supplied by the sample provider, not from assay-based typing. Overall results and qualifications from the work: The amount of clinical and demographic metadata varied by source and participant and was provided uncurated.

TCRbeta CDR3 regions were amplified from genomic DNA by means of the immunoSEQ Assay, a bias-controlled multiplex PCR. The study's own analysis went as follows. Nucleated cell counts per sample were estimated from amplification of reference gene primers within the assay. To quantify the absolute abundance of each unique TCRbeta CDR3 rearrangement, sequence reads were collapsed and filtered. Productive Simpson clonality was computed per sample as the square root of Simpson's diversity index over productive rearrangements. TCRdb retrieved this table from immuneACCESS and kept in-frame rearrangements only. Not all clones are present; in checked studies, unresolved V genes account for under half, and no reason is known for the remainder. That table gives V, J and clone size, and the DNA gave D and trimming. The sample records under 55,000 clones, around 90% of which are singletons. The ten largest clones take up 9.6% of the sample.

To note about this clone: No antigen is known for it. The record has no base qualities; no much larger clone is one base away.

The collaborating institutions used their own protocols to collect whole blood in K2EDTA tubes. For TCRbeta analysis, collaborator samples were shipped as frozen whole blood, as isolated PBMCs, or as DNA extracted from either sample type. Trimming leaves V shorter by 5 bases and J shorter by 1 base, with the junction holding 5 bases beyond the gene matches. Counted from cysteine to phenylalanine, this CDR3 has 15 amino acids. Kept here is only the CDR3 DNA, which spans 45 bases and is read in frame from base 1. The germline V gene encodes CDR1 SSHAT and CDR2 FNYEAQ (reference sequence). The receptor chain draws on TRBV7-7 and TRBJ2-3; TRBD2 agrees with 8 junctional bases. This receptor was identified in a woman at least 80 years old with active COVID-19. Sequenced material: peripheral blood. The encoded CDR3 is CASSLGGAGTDTQYF. DNA sequence: TGTGCCAGCAGCCTCGGGGGGGCCGGCACAGATACGCAGTATTTT.